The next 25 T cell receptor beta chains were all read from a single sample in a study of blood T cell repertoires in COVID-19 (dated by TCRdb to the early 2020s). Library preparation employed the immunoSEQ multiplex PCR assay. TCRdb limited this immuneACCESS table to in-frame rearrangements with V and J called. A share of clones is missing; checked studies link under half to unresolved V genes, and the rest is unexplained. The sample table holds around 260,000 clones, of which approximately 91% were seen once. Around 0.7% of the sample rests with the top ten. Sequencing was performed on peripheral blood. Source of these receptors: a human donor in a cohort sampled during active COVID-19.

The CDR3 region is CSVALTGIDEKLFF. In DNA, the CDR3 is TGCAGCGTTGCACTCACCGGGATAGACGAAAAACTGTTTTTT. The chain carries TRBV29-1 and TRBJ1-4, with D unresolved. Germline CDR1 reads SQVTM; CDR2 reads ANQGSEA. Deletions cut 4 bases from V and 8 bases from J, with 17 bases between. This CDR3 contains 14 residues.

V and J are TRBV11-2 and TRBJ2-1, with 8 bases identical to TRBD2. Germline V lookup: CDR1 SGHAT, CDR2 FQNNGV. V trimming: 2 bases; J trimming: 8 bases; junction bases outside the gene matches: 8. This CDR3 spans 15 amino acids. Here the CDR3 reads CASSLLAGGKHEQFF. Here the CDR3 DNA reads TGTGCCAGCAGCTTACTTGCGGGGGGTAAGCATGAGCAGTTCTTC.

In DNA, the CDR3 is TGTGCCAGCAGCTTAGTAGGCGGGGGGGGCGCCGGGGAGCTGTTTTTT. This sequence encodes CASSLVGGGGAGELFF. This chain joins TRBV7-2 and TRBJ2-2; 9 nucleotides align to TRBD2. CDR1 SGHTA and CDR2 FQGNSA come from the germline V gene. The trim removed 1 base at V and 6 bases at J, leaving 6 bases unmatched. The CDR3 is 16 amino acids. The full variable domain, with the rest looked up from reference TRBV7-2 and TRBJ2-2, is GAGVSQSPSNKVTEKGKDVELRCDPISGHTALYWYRQSLGQGLEFLIYFQGNSAPDKSGLPSDRFSAERTGGSVSTLTIQRTQQEDSAVYLCASSLVGGGGAGELFFGEGSRLTVL.

Here the CDR3 DNA reads TGTGCCAGCAACCGGGAGGGGGCGCCTAATGAAAAACTGTTTTTT. This encodes CASNREGAPNEKLFF. J is TRBJ1-4 and V is TRBV7-2; 7 bases are shared with TRBD1. This CDR3 has 15 amino acids. Germline V gives CDR1 SGHTA, CDR2 FQGNSA. Trimming at V came to 7 bases and at J to 3 bases, leaving 8 bases not matched to a gene.

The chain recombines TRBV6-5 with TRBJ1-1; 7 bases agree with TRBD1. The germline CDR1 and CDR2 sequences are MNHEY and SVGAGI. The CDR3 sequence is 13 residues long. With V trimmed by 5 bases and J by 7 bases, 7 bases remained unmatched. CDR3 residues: CASSLQGVSEAFF. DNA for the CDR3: TGTGCCAGCAGTCTTCAGGGGGTGAGTGAAGCTTTCTTT.

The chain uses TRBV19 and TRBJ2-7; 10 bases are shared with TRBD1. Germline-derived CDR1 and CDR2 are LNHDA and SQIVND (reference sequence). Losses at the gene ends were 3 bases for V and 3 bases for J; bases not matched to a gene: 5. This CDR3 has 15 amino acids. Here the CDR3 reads CASSIGGQGVYEQYF. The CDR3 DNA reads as TGTGCCAGTAGTATTGGCGGACAGGGGGTCTACGAGCAGTACTTC.

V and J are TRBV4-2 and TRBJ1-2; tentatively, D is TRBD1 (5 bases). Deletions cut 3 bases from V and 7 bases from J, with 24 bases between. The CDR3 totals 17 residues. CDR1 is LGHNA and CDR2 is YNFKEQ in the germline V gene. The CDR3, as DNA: TGTGCCAGCAGCCACCTTGAAGGGGCGCGCCGTTTGAGTGGCTACACCTTC. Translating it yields CASSHLEGARRLSGYTF.

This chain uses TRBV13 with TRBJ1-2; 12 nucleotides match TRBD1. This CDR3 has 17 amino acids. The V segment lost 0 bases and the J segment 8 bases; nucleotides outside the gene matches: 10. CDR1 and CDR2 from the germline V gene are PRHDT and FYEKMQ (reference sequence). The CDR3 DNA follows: TGTGCCAGCAGCTTAGGCCTCACGGGACAGGGGGCGAGGGGCTACACCTTC. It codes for CASSLGLTGQGARGYTF.

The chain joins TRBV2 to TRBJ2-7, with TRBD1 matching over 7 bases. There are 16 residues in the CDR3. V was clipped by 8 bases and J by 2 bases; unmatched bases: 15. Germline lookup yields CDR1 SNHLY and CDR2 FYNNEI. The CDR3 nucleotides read TGTGCCAGCTGCCTAACCGAGGACAGGATAACCTACGAGCAGTACTTC. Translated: CASCLTEDRITYEQYF.

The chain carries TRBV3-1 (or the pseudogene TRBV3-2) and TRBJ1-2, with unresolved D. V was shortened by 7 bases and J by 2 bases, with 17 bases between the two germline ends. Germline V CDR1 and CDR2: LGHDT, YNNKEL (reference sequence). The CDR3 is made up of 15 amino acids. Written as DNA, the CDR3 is TGTGCCAGCACAGTAACGGCTAGTTGGAACTATGGCTACACCTTC. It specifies CASTVTASWNYGYTF.

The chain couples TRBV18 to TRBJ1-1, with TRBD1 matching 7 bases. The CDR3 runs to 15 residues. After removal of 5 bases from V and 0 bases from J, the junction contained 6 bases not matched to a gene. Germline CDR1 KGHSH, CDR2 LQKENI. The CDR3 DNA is TGTGCCAGCTCAAACTCGGGACAGATGAACACTGAAGCTTTCTTT. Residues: CASSNSGQMNTEAFF.

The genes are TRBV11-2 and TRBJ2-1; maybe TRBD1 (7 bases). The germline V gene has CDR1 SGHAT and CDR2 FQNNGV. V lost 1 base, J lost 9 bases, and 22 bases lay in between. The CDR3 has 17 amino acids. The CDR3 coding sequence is TGTGCCAGCAGCTTAGTCCCCCAGGGGGGCAATTCGGTTGAGCAGTTCTTC. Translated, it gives CASSLVPQGGNSVEQFF.

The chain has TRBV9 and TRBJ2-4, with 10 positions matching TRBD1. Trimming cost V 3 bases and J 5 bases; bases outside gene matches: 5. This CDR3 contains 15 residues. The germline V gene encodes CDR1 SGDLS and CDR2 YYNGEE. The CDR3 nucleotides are TGTGCCAGCAGCGGTGGAGGGACAGGGGAAAACATTCAGTACTTC. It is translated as CASSGGGTGENIQYF.

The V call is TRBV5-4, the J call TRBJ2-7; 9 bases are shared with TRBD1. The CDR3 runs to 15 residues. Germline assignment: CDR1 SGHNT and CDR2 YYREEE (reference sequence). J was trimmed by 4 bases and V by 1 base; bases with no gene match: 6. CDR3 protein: CASSLPGTGSYEQYF. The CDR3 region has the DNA TGTGCCAGCAGCTTGCCTGGGACAGGGAGTTACGAGCAGTACTTC.

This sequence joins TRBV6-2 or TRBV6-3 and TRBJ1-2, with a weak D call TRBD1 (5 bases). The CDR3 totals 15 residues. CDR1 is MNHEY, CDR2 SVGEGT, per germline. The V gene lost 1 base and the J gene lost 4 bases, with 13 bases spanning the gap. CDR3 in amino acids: CASSYLRGEVYGYTF. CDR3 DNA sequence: TGTGCCAGCAGTTACTTAAGAGGGGAGGTCTATGGCTACACCTTC.

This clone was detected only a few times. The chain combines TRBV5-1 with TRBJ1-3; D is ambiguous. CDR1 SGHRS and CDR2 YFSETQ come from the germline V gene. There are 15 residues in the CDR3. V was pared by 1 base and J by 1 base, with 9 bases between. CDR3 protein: CASSLSGESGNTIYF. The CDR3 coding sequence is TGCGCCAGCAGCTTGTCTGGGGAGTCTGGAAACACCATATATTTT.

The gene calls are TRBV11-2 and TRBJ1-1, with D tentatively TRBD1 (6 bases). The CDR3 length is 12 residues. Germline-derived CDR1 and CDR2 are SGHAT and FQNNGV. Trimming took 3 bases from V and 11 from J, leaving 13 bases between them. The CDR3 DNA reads TGTGCCAGCAGCTTCAACAGGGCTTCGGCTTTCTTT. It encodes CASSFNRASAFF.

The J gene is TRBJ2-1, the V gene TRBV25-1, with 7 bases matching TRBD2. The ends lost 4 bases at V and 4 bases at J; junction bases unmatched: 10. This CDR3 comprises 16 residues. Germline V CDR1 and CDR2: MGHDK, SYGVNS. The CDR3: CASSGSSGTLYNEQFF. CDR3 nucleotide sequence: TGTGCCAGCAGTGGGTCAAGCGGGACGCTGTACAATGAGCAGTTCTTC.

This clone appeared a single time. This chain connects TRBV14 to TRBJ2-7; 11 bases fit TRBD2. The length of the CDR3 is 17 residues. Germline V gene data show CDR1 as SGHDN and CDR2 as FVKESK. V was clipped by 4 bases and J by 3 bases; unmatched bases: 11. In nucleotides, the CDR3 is TGTGCCAGCAGCCGCAAGACTAGCGGGATTACTTTCTACGAGCAGTACTTC. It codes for CASSRKTSGITFYEQYF.

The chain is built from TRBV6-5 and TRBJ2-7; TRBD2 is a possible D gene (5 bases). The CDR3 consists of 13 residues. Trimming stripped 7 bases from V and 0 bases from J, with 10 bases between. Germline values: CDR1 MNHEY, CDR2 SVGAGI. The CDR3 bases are TGTGCCAGCACCCCGGGAACCTCCTACGAGCAGTACTTC. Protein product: CASTPGTSYEQYF.

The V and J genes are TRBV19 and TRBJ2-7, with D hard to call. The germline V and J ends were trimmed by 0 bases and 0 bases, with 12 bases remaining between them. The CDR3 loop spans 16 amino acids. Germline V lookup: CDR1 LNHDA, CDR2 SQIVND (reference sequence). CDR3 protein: CASSIEGGRSSYEQYF. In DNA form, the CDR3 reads TGTGCCAGTAGTATAGAAGGCGGTAGGAGCTCCTACGAGCAGTACTTC.

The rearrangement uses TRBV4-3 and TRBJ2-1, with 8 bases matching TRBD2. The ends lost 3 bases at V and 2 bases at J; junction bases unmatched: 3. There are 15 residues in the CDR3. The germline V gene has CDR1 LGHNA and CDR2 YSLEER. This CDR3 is CASSHFGGAYNEQFF. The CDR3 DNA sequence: TGCGCCAGCAGCCATTTCGGGGGGGCCTACAATGAGCAGTTCTTC.

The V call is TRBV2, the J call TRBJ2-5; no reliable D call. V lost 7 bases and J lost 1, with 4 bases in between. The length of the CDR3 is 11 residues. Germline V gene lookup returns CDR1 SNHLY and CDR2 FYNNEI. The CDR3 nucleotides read TGTGCCAGCAACTCCCAAGAGACCCAGTACTTC. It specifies CASNSQETQYF.

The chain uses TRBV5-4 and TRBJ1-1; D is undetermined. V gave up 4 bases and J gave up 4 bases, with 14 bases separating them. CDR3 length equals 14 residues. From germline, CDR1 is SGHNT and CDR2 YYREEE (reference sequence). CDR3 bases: TGTGCCAGCAGCCGTTCAACGGCGGTCACTGAAGCTTTCTTT. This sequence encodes CASSRSTAVTEAFF. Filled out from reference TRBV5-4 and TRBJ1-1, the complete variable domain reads ETGVTQSPTHLIKTRGQQVTLRCSSQSGHNTVSWYQQALGQGPQFIFQYYREEENGRGNFPPRFSGLQFPNYSSELNVNALELDDSALYLCASSRSTAVTEAFFGQGTRLTVV.

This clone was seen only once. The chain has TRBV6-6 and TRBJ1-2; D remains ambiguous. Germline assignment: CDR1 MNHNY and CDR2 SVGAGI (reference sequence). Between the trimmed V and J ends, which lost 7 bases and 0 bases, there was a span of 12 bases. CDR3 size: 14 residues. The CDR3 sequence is CASIPRVANYGYTF. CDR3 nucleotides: TGTGCCAGCATCCCGAGGGTTGCTAACTATGGCTACACCTTC.